These T cell receptor beta chains were read from a single sample in a study of CD8 T cells in Susac syndrome. In TCRdb, the immunoSEQ multiplex PCR reads were re-called with MiXCR into one record per CDR3 protein. The table shows about 210,000 distinct CDR3 sequences, with about 95% occurring only once. The sequencing sample was made of CD4+ T cells from PBMCs. All receptors derive from a human donor with multiple sclerosis. CDR3s include the opening cysteine and the closing phenylalanine or tryptophan. The D gene is left open where the match is weak. Where a row states a size, it is once, few, many or the class of an expanded clone; other rows omit it.

D,V,J,size,DNA,CDR3
TRBD1,TRBV7-9,TRBJ2-7,NA,TGTGCCAGCAGCTTAGGACAGGGGAACGAGCAGTACTTC,CASSLGQGNEQYF
NA,TRBV6-6,TRBJ2-7,NA,TGTGCCAGCAGTTACAAGGGATCGGCCTACGAGCAGTACTTC,CASSYKGSAYEQYF
NA,TRBV4-1,TRBJ2-7,NA,TGCGCCAGCAGCCAAGTAGCGCGGGTGGCCTACGAGCAGTACTTC,CASSQVARVAYEQYF
TRBD2,TRBV27,TRBJ2-5,NA,TGTGCCAGCAGTACCCCCACAAGCGGGAGGGCCGCGGAGACCCAGTACTTC,CASSTPTSGRAAETQYF
TRBD2,TRBV6-6,TRBJ2-2,NA,TGTGCCAGCAGCTCCGGGACTAGAAATACCGGGGAGCTGTTTTTT,CASSSGTRNTGELFF
NA,TRBV7-2,TRBJ2-6,NA,TGTGCCAGCAGCTTAGGGCCTACTGACGGGGTCCTGACTTTC,CASSLGPTDGVLTF
TRBD2,TRBV28,TRBJ2-7,NA,TGTGCCAGCAGTTTAATGCTTGCGGGAGGCCCCTACGAGCAGTACTTC,CASSLMLAGGPYEQYF
TRBD2,TRBV20-1,TRBJ2-7,NA,TGCAGTGCTAGAGGTTCTAGCGGCTCCTACGAGCAGTACTTC,CSARGSSGSYEQYF
NA,TRBV12-3/TRBV12-4,TRBJ1-2,NA,TGTGCCAGCAGCACACAATACCCCGGGGGCTACACCTTC,CASSTQYPGGYTF
NA,TRBV2,TRBJ1-3,NA,TGTGCCAGCAGAAAAGGGGGCTCTGGAAACACCATATATTTT,CASRKGGSGNTIYF
NA,TRBV20-1,TRBJ2-4,NA,TGCAGTGCTACCTTTTTCGACGGACGCATTCAGTACTTC,CSATFFDGRIQYF
TRBD1,TRBV20-1,TRBJ1-4,NA,TGCAGTGCTAGCCGACAGGGTAATGAAAAACTGTTTTTT,CSASRQGNEKLFF
NA,TRBV7-2,TRBJ2-7,NA,TGTGCCAGCAGCTCCGGGACGGCCTCCCACGAGCAGTACTTC,CASSSGTASHEQYF
TRBD1,TRBV18,TRBJ1-6,NA,TGTGCCAGCTCACCTTATCAGGACAGGGATCTGTTTTCACCCCTCCACTTT,CASSPYQDRDLFSPLHF
NA,TRBV28,TRBJ2-5,NA,TGTGCCAGCAGCCCCTCGGGGCTCTGGACCCAGTACTTC,CASSPSGLWTQYF
TRBD1,TRBV6-5,TRBJ1-3,NA,TGTGCCAGCAGACGACAGGGCTCTGGAAACACCATATATTTT,CASRRQGSGNTIYF
NA,TRBV30,TRBJ2-7,NA,TGTGCCTGGAGTCCAGGGTACGAGCAGTACTTC,CAWSPGYEQYF
NA,TRBV4-1,TRBJ2-5,NA,TGCGCCAGCAGCCATGAGCGAAGTGGTGAGACCCAGTACTTC,CASSHERSGETQYF
TRBD1,TRBV20-1,TRBJ2-7,NA,TGCAGTGCTGGGAGCGACAGGGTAATGTACGAGCAGTACTTC,CSAGSDRVMYEQYF
NA,TRBV6-1,TRBJ2-7,NA,TGTGCCAGCCAGACTGGGGCCCCCTACGAGCAGTACTTC,CASQTGAPYEQYF
TRBD1,TRBV20-1,TRBJ1-5,once,TGCAGTGCCATAGGTCCCGGGACAGGGGGCGGTGGCAATCAGCCCCAGCATTTT,CSAIGPGTGGGGNQPQHF
NA,TRBV5-4,TRBJ1-2,NA,TGTGCCAGCAGCTTGGGCGGACTCATCCCGGCAGGCTACACCTTC,CASSLGGLIPAGYTF
NA,TRBV18,TRBJ2-7,NA,TGTGCCAGCTCGACGATGGGCGGGCAGGGAGTAATCGAGCAGTACTTC,CASSTMGGQGVIEQYF
NA,TRBV29-1,TRBJ1-5,NA,TGCAGCGTTGGGGATAGCAATCAGCCCCAGCATTTT,CSVGDSNQPQHF
NA,TRBV27,TRBJ1-3,NA,TGTGCCAGCAGTTTATCAGCGACGGGAAACACCATATATTTT,CASSLSATGNTIYF
NA,TRBV20-1,TRBJ2-7,NA,TGCAGTGCAAGCTTGGGGGCGGGAACCAACGAGCAGTACTTC,CSASLGAGTNEQYF
TRBD1,TRBV10-3,TRBJ1-6,once,TGTGCCATCAGGGTGGGACAGGGGGTCGATAATTCACCCCTCCACTTT,CAIRVGQGVDNSPLHF